This T cell receptor beta chain was profiled in a study of cytomegalovirus exposure and HLA in healthy donors. Study-level results: Presence/absence comparisons presumed near-even sequencing depth among donors. The study recorded 150 to 200 TCR beta chains that were cytomegalovirus-associated. TCR beta sequences reportedly predicted most subjects' HLA-A and HLA-B alleles accurately. CMV serostatus was the only recorded immune exposure for donors.

Trimming stripped 7 bases from V and 0 bases from J, with 10 bases between. Germline V gene lookup returns CDR1 LNHDA and CDR2 SQIVND (reference sequence). This CDR3 comprises 14 residues. PCR amplification relied on 60 Vbeta primers (plus 13 Jbeta primers). Only in-frame clones appear in the TCRdb table, and some are missing; sequencing was by immunoSEQ multiplex PCR. This sample has about 210,000 clones, with about 75% found just once. Turning to this clone: Its antigen is unknown.

The chain is built from TRBV19 and TRBJ2-1, with TRBD1 as a possible D gene (5 bases). The receptor's source is a male donor in good health and CMV-seronegative. Material for sequencing was PBMCs. The CDR3 coding sequence is TGTGCCAGTACCCAAGGGGACTCCTACAATGAGCAGTTCTTC. It yields the protein CASTQGDSYNEQFF.